These 30 T cell receptor beta chains share one sample of origin, sequenced in a study of T cells in Graves' hyperthyroidism and ophthalmopathy. The investigators amplified TCR beta CDR3 regions from RNA transcripts. An initial round of RT-PCR targeting the TCR CDR3 relied on the HTBI primer set. TCRdb reprocessed the multiplex PCR reads with MiXCR, giving one entry per CDR3 protein. The table shows roughly 740,000 distinct CDR3 sequences, with about a sixth occurring only once. The sequenced material came from blood. Every receptor here comes from a man aged 18 to 30 with Graves' hyperthyroidism.

This clonotype was seen repeatedly, ten times or more. The rearrangement links TRBV12-3 or TRBV12-4 to TRBJ2-7; 8 bases map to TRBD1. Trimming at V came to 4 bases and at J to 3 bases, leaving 8 bases not matched to a gene. The CDR3 spans 15 residues. The CDR3 DNA sequence: TGTGCCAGCAGTTCCTTGGGACAGGCTATCTACGAGCAGTACTTC. Protein product: CASSSLGQAIYEQYF.

The chain uses TRBV6-2 or TRBV6-3 and TRBJ2-7, with TRBD2 as a possible D gene (5 bases). CDR3 length equals 14 residues. Germline values: CDR1 MNHEY, CDR2 SVGEGT. Trimming took 2 bases from V and 6 from J, leaving 14 bases between them. The CDR3 here is CASSYKGGSGEQYF. The DNA of the CDR3 is TGTGCCAGCAGTTACAAGGGTGGGAGCGGCGAGCAGTACTTC.

This clonotype was detected only a few times. The J gene is TRBJ2-1, the V gene TRBV14; D may correspond to TRBD1 or TRBD2 (5 bases each). Germline V gene lookup returns CDR1 SGHDN and CDR2 FVKESK. The CDR3 contains 16 residues. Deletions cut 1 base from V and 3 bases from J, with 13 bases between. In DNA, the CDR3 is TGTGCCAGCAGCCAAGCTAGGGACCGCTACTACAATGAGCAGTTCTTC. Amino acids: CASSQARDRYYNEQFF.

The sample holds many counts of this clonotype. The rearrangement joins TRBV11-1 to TRBJ2-3; D ambiguous. The CDR3 consists of 16 residues. The V gene lost 1 base and the J gene lost 2 bases, with 13 bases spanning the gap. CDR1 and CDR2 from the germline V gene are SGHAT and FQDESV (reference sequence). The CDR3 sequence: CASSLVSLSSTDTQYF. In DNA, the CDR3 is TGTGCCAGCAGCTTAGTCTCTCTATCCTCCACAGATACGCAGTATTTT.

This clonotype has ten or more counts. The chain is built from TRBV6-1 and TRBJ2-7; TRBD1 agrees at 10 bases. Trimming removed 4 bases from V and 4 bases from J; junction bases left unmatched: 10. The CDR3 has 16 amino acids. Germline CDR1 and CDR2: MNHNS and SASEGT. CDR3 DNA sequence: TGTGCCAGCAGTGTATTAATCGGACAGGGGGGATACGAGCAGTACTTC. Translating gives CASSVLIGQGGYEQYF.

The gene calls are TRBV20-1 and TRBJ2-7, with a weak D call TRBD2 (7 bases). V shed 6 bases and J shed 0 bases, with 15 bases lying between them. Germline CDR1 and CDR2: DFQATT and SNEGSKA (reference sequence). CDR3 length: 14 residues. CDR3 in DNA: TGCAGTGCAGAGAAGGGGGGGAGCTCCTACGAGCAGTACTTC. Encoded protein: CSAEKGGSSYEQYF.

This chain connects TRBV6-1 to TRBJ2-1, with 9 bases matching TRBD2. CDR3 length equals 16 residues. Germline CDR1 and CDR2: MNHNS and SASEGT. V dropped 6 bases and J dropped 9; count of bases not matched to a gene: 15. CDR3 bases: TGTGCCAGCAGCAAAGCGCGGTGGCTAGCGGGAACTGAGCAGTTCTTC. This sequence encodes CASSKARWLAGTEQFF.

The sample holds many counts of this clonotype. In nucleotides, the CDR3 is TGTGCCAGCAGTCCAGGGTCCGGGGAGCTGTTTTTT. It translates to CASSPGSGELFF. V and J are TRBV6-1 and TRBJ2-2; tentatively, D is TRBD1 (5 bases). Deletions cut 5 bases from V and 6 bases from J, with 7 bases between. This CDR3 is 12 amino acids long. CDR1 is MNHNS and CDR2 is SASEGT in the germline V gene.

This clonotype was observed a handful of times. CDR3 sequence reads: CASRTATGELFF. The CDR3 nucleotides are TGTGCCAGCAGGACGGCTACCGGGGAGCTGTTTTTT. The chain links TRBV6-1 to TRBJ2-2, with unresolved D. The CDR3 is 12 amino acids. V lost 6 bases and J lost 5, with 7 bases in between. Germline values: CDR1 MNHNS, CDR2 SASEGT.

The table lists this clonotype with many counts. The chain combines TRBV28 with TRBJ2-5; D tentatively reads TRBD1 or TRBD2 (5 bases each). Trimming removed 3 bases from V and 1 base from J, with 12 bases in between. Germline CDR1 and CDR2: MDHEN and SYDVKM. The CDR3 is 15 residues long. The CDR3: CASSFTPGTQETQYF. The DNA for the CDR3 is TGTGCCAGCAGTTTTACCCCAGGGACCCAAGAGACCCAGTACTTC.

There are many counts of this clonotype. The rearrangement joins TRBV20-1 to TRBJ1-5; D call uncertain. CDR1 DFQATT and CDR2 SNEGSKA come from the germline V gene (reference sequence). Trimming pared 3 bases from V and 0 bases from J, leaving 6 bases between. The CDR3 loop spans 13 amino acids. CDR3 residues: CSARGDSNQPQHF. The DNA for the CDR3 is TGCAGTGCTAGGGGAGATAGCAATCAGCCCCAGCATTTT.

This clonotype was found many times. J is TRBJ1-1 and V is TRBV30; D ambiguous. This CDR3 comprises 12 residues. V lost 2 bases to trimming and J lost 5 bases, with 9 bases between them. Germline CDR1 and CDR2: GTSNPN and SVGIG (reference sequence). This chain's CDR3 is CAWSSGGTEAFF. CDR3 in DNA: TGTGCCTGGAGTTCCGGAGGAACTGAAGCTTTCTTT.

Many counts were recorded for this clonotype. CDR3 nucleotides: TGTGCCATCAGTGAGTCGCCTAGCGGGGTAAGGAACTATGGCTACACCTTC. As protein: CAISESPSGVRNYGYTF. J is TRBJ1-2 and V is TRBV10-3; D call uncertain. Germline assignment: CDR1 ENHRY and CDR2 SYGVKD. The CDR3 loop spans 17 amino acids. V lost 0 bases and J lost 2, with 16 bases in between.

This clonotype has at least ten counts. CDR3 protein: CASSLRERAKNIQYF. Written as DNA, the CDR3 is TGTGCCAGCAGTTTGCGGGAACGGGCCAAAAACATTCAGTACTTC. The chain joins TRBV28 to TRBJ2-4, with D possibly TRBD2 on 6 matching bases. Trimming removed 3 bases from V and 1 base from J, with 10 bases in between. The germline V gene encodes CDR1 MDHEN and CDR2 SYDVKM. This CDR3 has 15 amino acids.

This clonotype was picked up many times. CDR3 DNA: TGCAGTGCTCCCCGGACAGGGATGAACACTGAAGCTTTCTTT. Translation: CSAPRTGMNTEAFF. The chain links TRBV20-1 to TRBJ1-1; 8 nucleotides align to TRBD1. The CDR3 loop spans 14 amino acids. The germline CDR1 and CDR2 sequences are DFQATT and SNEGSKA (reference sequence). The V segment lost 5 bases and the J segment 0 bases; nucleotides outside the gene matches: 5.

The sample holds a few counts of this clonotype. V and J are TRBV3-1 and TRBJ1-1; D might be TRBD1 (5 bases). Germline values: CDR1 LGHDT, CDR2 YNNKEL (reference sequence). Deletions cut 3 bases from V and 4 bases from J, with 12 bases between. The CDR3 totals 14 residues. The CDR3 region is CASSQEVGGTEAFF. The CDR3 nucleotides are TGTGCCAGCAGCCAGGAAGTTGGGGGCACTGAAGCTTTCTTT. The entire variable domain, with the rest obtained from reference TRBV3-1 and TRBJ1-1, is as follows: DTAVSQTPKYLVTQMGNDKSIKCEQNLGHDTMYWYKQDSKKFLKIMFSYNNKELIINETVPNRFSPKSPDKAHLNLHINSLELGDSAVYFCASSQEVGGTEAFFGQGTRLTVV.

At least ten counts were recorded for this clonotype. This chain uses TRBV28 with TRBJ2-2; tentatively, D is TRBD1 or TRBD2 (5 bases each). Germline CDR1 MDHEN, CDR2 SYDVKM. V was trimmed by 4 bases and J by 3 bases, leaving 9 bases between them. The CDR3 loop spans 14 amino acids. In DNA form, the CDR3 reads TGTGCCAGCAGTTGGGGGTCCTACACCGGGGAGCTGTTTTTT. Encoded protein: CASSWGSYTGELFF.

This clonotype was detected ten times or more. The chain employs TRBV7-2 and TRBJ2-5; 9 bases line up with TRBD1. The CDR3 consists of 15 residues. Per the germline V gene, CDR1 is SGHTA and CDR2 is FQGNSA. V shed 5 bases and J 4 bases; nucleotides not matched to a gene: 8. CDR3 nucleotide sequence: TGTGCCAGCAGCAAAACAGGGGGCGCAGGAGAGACCCAGTACTTC. This sequence encodes CASSKTGGAGETQYF.

This clonotype occurred a few times. In DNA form, the CDR3 reads TGTGCCAGCAGCTTAGGGCGAGGGCGGGAGGGCGATGAGCAGTTCTTC. This translates into CASSLGRGREGDEQFF. This chain links TRBV7-3 with TRBJ2-1; 9 nucleotides align to TRBD2. This CDR3 spans 16 amino acids. The J segment lost 8 bases and the V segment lost 2 bases, leaving 10 bases of the junction unmatched. Germline lookup yields CDR1 SGHTA and CDR2 FQGTGA.

The chain couples TRBV7-9 to TRBJ2-3; 13 nucleotides align to TRBD2. CDR1 and CDR2 from the germline V gene are SEHNR and FQNEAQ (reference sequence). V lost 2 bases, J lost 4 bases, and 6 bases stayed unmatched. This CDR3 is 17 amino acids long. CDR3 nucleotides: TGTGCCAGCAGCTTATCCTGGACTAGCGGGAGTGCAGATACGCAGTATTTT. Translating gives CASSLSWTSGSADTQYF. Full variable domain (remainder filled in from reference TRBV7-9 and TRBJ2-3): DTGVSQNPRHKITKRGQNVTFRCDPISEHNRLYWYRQTLGQGPEFLTYFQNEAQLEKSRLLSDRFSAERPKGSFSTLEIQRTEQGDSAMYLCASSLSWTSGSADTQYFGPGTRLTVL.

The chain joins TRBV13 to TRBJ2-7, with D uncertain. Trimming removed 5 bases from V and 5 bases from J, with 10 bases in between. Germline CDR1 and CDR2: PRHDT and FYEKMQ (reference sequence). The CDR3 contains 12 residues. The CDR3 loop reads CASSPEDDEQYF. DNA of the CDR3: TGTGCCAGCAGCCCTGAGGACGACGAGCAGTACTTC.

The table lists this clonotype with a few counts. The chain carries TRBV27 and TRBJ2-1, with 7 positions matching TRBD2. V was pared by 4 bases and J by 12 bases, with 15 bases of the junction left unmatched. This CDR3 contains 15 residues. Per germline, CDR1 MNHEY and CDR2 SMNVEV (reference sequence). The CDR3 sequence is CASSSGTTSPFVQFF. The DNA of the CDR3 is TGTGCCAGCAGTTCCGGGACTACCTCGCCCTTTGTGCAGTTCTTC.

The table lists this clonotype with many counts. The chain couples TRBV20-1 to TRBJ2-7, with unresolved D. CDR1 and CDR2 (germline): DFQATT, SNEGSKA (reference sequence). V lost 2 bases and J lost 3, with 17 bases in between. The CDR3 covers 15 residues. CDR3 nucleotide sequence: TGCAGTGCTAGACCTCCGGCGGTAGGGAACTACGAGCAGTACTTC. Translating it yields CSARPPAVGNYEQYF.

The rearrangement joins TRBV20-1 to TRBJ2-3; D unclear. Trimming removed 6 bases at V and 3 bases at J, with 19 bases between. The CDR3 sequence is 15 residues long. The germline V gene encodes CDR1 DFQATT and CDR2 SNEGSKA (reference sequence). CDR3 nucleotides: TGCAGTGCCTTGCTTCTACCCAGGACGACAGATACGCAGTATTTT. It codes for CSALLLPRTTDTQYF.

In its sample, this clonotype was seen a few times. The CDR3 DNA reads TGCAGCGTTACCGGGACCCGACCCCTTAGCTCCTACAATGAGCAGTTCTTC. Translated, it gives CSVTGTRPLSSYNEQFF. The rearrangement links TRBV29-1 to TRBJ2-1; perhaps D is TRBD1 or TRBD2 (5 bases each). CDR1 is SQVTM, CDR2 ANQGSEA, per germline. Trimming removed 5 bases at V and 0 bases at J, with 20 bases between. CDR3 length: 17 amino acids.

This clonotype has more than one count but fewer than ten. This chain uses TRBV27 with TRBJ2-5, with a possible D match to TRBD2 (6 bases). Trimming removed 3 bases at V and 1 base at J, with 9 bases between. Per germline, CDR1 MNHEY and CDR2 SMNVEV (reference sequence). The CDR3 runs to 14 residues. This chain's CDR3 is CASSLTRLQETQYF. CDR3 DNA sequence: TGTGCCAGCAGTTTGACTAGGCTCCAAGAGACCCAGTACTTC.

This clonotype was counted many times. One end of the junction is discordant with germline, which a read error may explain. The J gene is TRBJ2-3, the V gene TRBV5-1; 7 nucleotides line up with TRBD1. The CDR3 is 14 amino acids. Germline V gene lookup returns CDR1 SGHRS and CDR2 YFSETQ. The CDR3 bases are TGTGCCAGCAGCTTTGGACAGGGCACAGATACGCAGTATTTT. This translates into CASSFGQGTDTQYF.

This clonotype has ten or more counts. The CDR3 sequence is CASSNRQGLAFGEQYF. CDR3 sequence (DNA): TGCGCCAGCAGCAACCGACAGGGACTAGCGTTCGGCGAGCAGTACTTC. The chain links TRBV5-1 to TRBJ2-7; 10 bases align to TRBD2. This CDR3 is 16 amino acids long. Losses at the gene ends were 4 bases for V and 6 bases for J; bases not matched to a gene: 13. Germline V lookup: CDR1 SGHRS, CDR2 YFSETQ.

This clonotype was observed a single time. This chain joins TRBV4-1 and TRBJ2-7; D possibly corresponds to TRBD1 (6 bases). Trimming removed 3 bases from V and 2 bases from J, with 8 bases in between. The CDR3 runs 13 residues. Per the germline V gene, CDR1 is MGHRA and CDR2 is YSYEKL. The CDR3: CASSHAGAYEQYF. In DNA, the CDR3 is TGCGCCAGCAGCCATGCAGGGGCCTACGAGCAGTACTTC.

In its sample, this clonotype was seen a few times. The chain couples TRBV30 to TRBJ1-2; D is perhaps TRBD1 (6 bases). This CDR3 contains 12 residues. Germline V gene lookup returns CDR1 GTSNPN and CDR2 SVGIG (reference sequence). Trimming pared 4 bases from V and 6 bases from J, leaving 12 bases between. The CDR3 loop is CAWNRDPHGYTF. CDR3 nucleotide sequence: TGTGCCTGGAACAGGGACCCCCATGGCTACACCTTC. Filled out from reference TRBV30 and TRBJ1-2, the complete variable domain reads SQTIHQWPATLVQPVGSPLSLECTVEGTSNPNLYWYRQAAGRGLQLLFYSVGIGQISSEVPQNLSASRPQDRQFILSSKKLLLSDSGFYLCAWNRDPHGYTFGSGTRLTVV.